This TCR beta chain appears in the sequencing data of a study of beta chain features in type 1 diabetes. Study-level results: Naive, central memory and Treg TCRB repertoires seemed to resemble each other more closely in patients than they did in healthy donors. Whatever favoring of shorter templates PCR might show would apply equally to patients and controls. Shorter TCRB CDR3s, moderately but significantly so, were found in Type 1 diabetes patients in all four CD4+ subsets.

The investigators reverse transcribed all of the isolated RNA, so they sequenced expressed TCRB transcripts. Profiling relied on immunoSEQ multiplex PCR, and the TCRdb table lists in-frame clones only, not all of them. Altogether 130,000 to 150,000 clones are present, approximately 13% being singletons, with the ten largest covering 1.3%. Germline V lookup: CDR1 SGHTA, CDR2 FQGNSA. This CDR3 is 16 amino acids long. The V end was cut by 1 base, the J end by 0 bases, with 10 bases between. Purities over 95% were achieved in all sorted populations. On this clone itself: Its antigen is unidentified.

This clonotype was sampled from a man younger than 35 with type 1 diabetes. Sequencing used central memory CD4+ T cells from blood. This chain links TRBV7-2 with TRBJ1-5, with D possibly TRBD1 on 5 matching bases. The CDR3 spells CASSLEGYFSNQPQHF. The CDR3 DNA reads TGTGCCAGCAGCTTAGAGGGGTATTTTAGCAATCAGCCCCAGCATTTT.